This entry lists 10 T cell receptor beta chains sequenced from one sample in a study of T-cell reconstitution after alpha-beta-depleted transplantation in children. Unique molecular identifiers were used in preparing the TCRbeta library. One entry per CDR3 protein, called by TCRdb with MiXCR from the PCR reads. This table holds 330,000 or so distinct CDR3 sequences, about 9.3% found once. The sample was PBMCs from the stem cell graft donor, taken from the stem cell graft. The receptors originated from a human donor who donated a stem cell graft to a child with acute lymphoblastic leukemia.

The J gene is TRBJ1-3, the V gene TRBV25-1; TRBD1 might be the D (5 bases). Germline lookup yields CDR1 MGHDK and CDR2 SYGVNS. V lost 11 bases and J 9 bases, leaving 20 bases between the germline ends. This CDR3 spans 13 amino acids. CDR3 sequence reads: CACYDSSLGTIYF. The CDR3 DNA reads TGTGCCTGTTACGACAGCTCCCTCGGCACCATATATTTT.

V is TRBV4-2 and J is TRBJ1-2; no firm D call. Trimming took off 5 bases at V and 4 bases at J, with 14 bases between the two ends. Germline assignment: CDR1 LGHNA and CDR2 YNFKEQ. The CDR3 contains 14 residues. CDR3 DNA sequence: TGTGCCAGCAGCTACGGGAGTGATGTCTATGGCTACACCTTC. It is translated as CASSYGSDVYGYTF.

The sample holds a few counts of this clonotype. The chain employs TRBV30 and TRBJ1-4, with D unresolved. This CDR3 is 12 amino acids long. Looked up from germline, CDR1 is GTSNPN and CDR2 is SVGIG (reference sequence). Between the trimmed V and J ends, which lost 0 bases and 8 bases, there was a span of 7 bases. The CDR3 reads CAWSVRGEKLFF. CDR3 in DNA: TGTGCCTGGAGTGTACGCGGAGAAAAACTGTTTTTT.

This clonotype was counted between two and nine times. V and J are TRBV27 and TRBJ1-6; tentative D call: TRBD1 (5 bases). Trimming removed 3 bases from V and 10 bases from J, with 22 bases in between. CDR1 and CDR2 from the germline V gene are MNHEY and SMNVEV (reference sequence). The CDR3 runs 17 residues. The CDR3: CASSFFSIRGIMSPLHF. The CDR3 nucleotides are TGTGCCAGCAGTTTTTTTTCGATTCGGGGGATTATGTCACCCCTCCACTTT.

This clonotype was seen a handful of times. The chain employs TRBV20-1 and TRBJ1-2, with D possibly being TRBD1 (6 bases). Per germline, CDR1 DFQATT and CDR2 SNEGSKA (reference sequence). There are 13 residues in the CDR3. V gave up 1 base and J gave up 7 bases, with 13 bases separating them. Here the CDR3 reads CSARVRQGIGYTF. In nucleotides, the CDR3 is TGCAGTGCTAGAGTACGTCAGGGGATTGGCTACACCTTC.

This clonotype has ten or more counts. The chain employs TRBV27 and TRBJ2-2; D call uncertain. V was cut by 10 bases and J by 2 bases, with 8 bases left in between. Germline lookup yields CDR1 MNHEY and CDR2 SMNVEV (reference sequence). The CDR3 sequence is 12 residues long. CDR3 in amino acids: CATRVNTGELFF. The CDR3 bases are TGTGCCACCCGGGTCAACACCGGGGAGCTGTTTTTT.

The chain joins TRBV4-3 to TRBJ1-2, with D hard to call. The CDR3 consists of 15 residues. V dropped 3 bases and J dropped 5 bases, with 16 bases sitting between them. The germline V gene has CDR1 LGHNA and CDR2 YSLEER. The CDR3 loop reads CASSHSSDLVYGYTF. The DNA for the CDR3 is TGCGCCAGCAGCCATTCGTCTGATTTGGTTTATGGCTACACCTTC.

This clonotype has just a few counts. The chain uses TRBV7-3 and TRBJ2-1; D possibly matches TRBD1 or TRBD2 (5 bases each). The CDR3 loop spans 16 amino acids. Trimming stripped 5 bases from V and 0 bases from J, with 14 bases between. Germline CDR1 and CDR2: SGHTA and FQGTGA. The CDR3 reads CASSPGAESSYNEQFF. The CDR3 bases are TGTGCCAGCAGCCCCGGGGCTGAAAGCTCCTACAATGAGCAGTTCTTC.

This clonotype has just a few counts. In DNA form, the CDR3 reads TGCAGTGCTAGAGGTTTGGGGGGCTACACCTTC. This translates into CSARGLGGYTF. V and J are TRBV20-1 and TRBJ1-2; D is ambiguous. The V end lost 1 base, the J end lost 8 bases, and 8 bases lay between the germline ends. CDR3 length: 11 residues. Germline V CDR1 and CDR2: DFQATT, SNEGSKA (reference sequence).

The CDR3 sequence is CASSYSPQGARSSYNEQFF. In DNA form, the CDR3 reads TGTGCCAGCAGTTACTCCCCACAGGGGGCCAGGAGCTCCTACAATGAGCAGTTCTTC. The chain joins TRBV6-5 to TRBJ2-1; TRBD1 agrees at 9 bases. CDR3 length: 19 amino acids. V shed 0 bases and J 0 bases; nucleotides not matched to a gene: 9. Germline assignment: CDR1 MNHEY and CDR2 SVGAGI.